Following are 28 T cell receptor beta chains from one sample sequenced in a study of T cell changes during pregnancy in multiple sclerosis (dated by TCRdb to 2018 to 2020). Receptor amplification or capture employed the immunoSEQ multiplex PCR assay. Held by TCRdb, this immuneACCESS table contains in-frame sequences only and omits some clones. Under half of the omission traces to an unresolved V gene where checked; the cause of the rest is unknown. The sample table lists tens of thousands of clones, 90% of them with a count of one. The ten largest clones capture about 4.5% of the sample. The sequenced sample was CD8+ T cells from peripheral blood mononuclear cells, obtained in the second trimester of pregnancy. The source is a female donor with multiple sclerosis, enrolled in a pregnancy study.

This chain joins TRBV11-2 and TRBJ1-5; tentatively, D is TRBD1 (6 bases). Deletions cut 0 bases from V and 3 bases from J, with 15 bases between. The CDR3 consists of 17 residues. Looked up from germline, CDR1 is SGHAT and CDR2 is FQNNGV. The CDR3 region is CASSLDTGIAHNQPQHF. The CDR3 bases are TGTGCCAGCAGCTTAGATACAGGGATCGCTCACAATCAGCCCCAGCATTTT. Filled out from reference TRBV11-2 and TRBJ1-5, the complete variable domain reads EAGVAQSPRYKIIEKRQSVAFWCNPISGHATLYWYQQILGQGPKLLIQFQNNGVVDDSQLPKDRFSAERLKGVDSTLKIQPAKLEDSAVYLCASSLDTGIAHNQPQHFGDGTRLSIL.

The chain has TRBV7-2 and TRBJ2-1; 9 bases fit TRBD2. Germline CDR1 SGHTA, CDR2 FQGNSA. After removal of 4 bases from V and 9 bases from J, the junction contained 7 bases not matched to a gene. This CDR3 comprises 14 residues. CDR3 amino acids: CASSSPGLASEQFF. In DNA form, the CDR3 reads TGTGCCAGCAGCTCCCCGGGACTAGCAAGTGAGCAGTTCTTC.

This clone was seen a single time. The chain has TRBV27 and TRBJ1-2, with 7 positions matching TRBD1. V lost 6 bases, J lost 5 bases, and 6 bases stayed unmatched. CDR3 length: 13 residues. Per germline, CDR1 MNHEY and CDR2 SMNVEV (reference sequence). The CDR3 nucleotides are TGTGCCAGCAGCTTTGACAGGGAGTATGGCTACACCTTC. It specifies CASSFDREYGYTF.

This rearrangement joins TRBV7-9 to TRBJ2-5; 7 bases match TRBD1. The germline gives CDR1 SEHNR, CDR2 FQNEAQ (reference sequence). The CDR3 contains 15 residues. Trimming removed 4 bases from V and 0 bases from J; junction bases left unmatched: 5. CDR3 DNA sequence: TGTGCCAGCAGCTCGGGACAGCCTTACCAAGAGACCCAGTACTTC. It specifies CASSSGQPYQETQYF. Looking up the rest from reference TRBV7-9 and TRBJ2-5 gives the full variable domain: DTGVSQNPRHKITKRGQNVTFRCDPISEHNRLYWYRQTLGQGPEFLTYFQNEAQLEKSRLLSDRFSAERPKGSFSTLEIQRTEQGDSAMYLCASSSGQPYQETQYFGPGTRLLVL.

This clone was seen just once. CDR3 sequence (DNA): TGTGCCAGCAGCTCAGCAGGGGGTCGGCTGGGCGAGCAGTACTTC. It is translated as CASSSAGGRLGEQYF. The J gene is TRBJ2-7, the V gene TRBV5-6; TRBD1 agrees at 7 bases. In germline, CDR1 is SGHDT, CDR2 YYEEEE. Unmatched junction bases numbered 12, after V lost 3 bases and J lost 6 bases. The CDR3 is 15 amino acids.

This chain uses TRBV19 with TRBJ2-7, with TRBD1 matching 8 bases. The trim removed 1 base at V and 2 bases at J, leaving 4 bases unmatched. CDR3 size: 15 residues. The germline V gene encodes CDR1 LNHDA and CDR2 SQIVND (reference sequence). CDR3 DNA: TGTGCCAGTAGTATAGGGTCCAGGGGGCCCTACGAGCAGTACTTC. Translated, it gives CASSIGSRGPYEQYF.

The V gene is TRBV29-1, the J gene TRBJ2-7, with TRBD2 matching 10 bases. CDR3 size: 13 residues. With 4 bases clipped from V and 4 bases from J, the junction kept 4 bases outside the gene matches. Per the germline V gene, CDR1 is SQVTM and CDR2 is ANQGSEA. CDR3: CSVASGSGYEQYF. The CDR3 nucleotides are TGCAGCGTTGCTAGCGGGAGCGGGTACGAGCAGTACTTC.

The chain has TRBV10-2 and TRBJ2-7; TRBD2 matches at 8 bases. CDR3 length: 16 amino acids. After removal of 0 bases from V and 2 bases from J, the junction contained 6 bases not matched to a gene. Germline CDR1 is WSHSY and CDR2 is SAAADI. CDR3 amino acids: CASSESIAGTPYEQYF. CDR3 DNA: TGCGCCAGCAGTGAGTCGATAGCGGGGACCCCCTACGAGCAGTACTTC.

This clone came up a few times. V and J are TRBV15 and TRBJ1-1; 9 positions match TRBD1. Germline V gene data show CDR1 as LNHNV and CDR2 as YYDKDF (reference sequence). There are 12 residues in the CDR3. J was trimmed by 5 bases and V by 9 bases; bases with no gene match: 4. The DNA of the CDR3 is TGTGCCACGGGACAGGGTTATACTGAAGCTTTCTTT. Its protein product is CATGQGYTEAFF.

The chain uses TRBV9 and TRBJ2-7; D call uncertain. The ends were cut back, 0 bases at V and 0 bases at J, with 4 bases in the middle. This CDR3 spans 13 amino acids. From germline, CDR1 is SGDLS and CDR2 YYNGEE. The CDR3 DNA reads TGTGCCAGCAGCGTAGATTACTCCTACGAGCAGTACTTC. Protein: CASSVDYSYEQYF.

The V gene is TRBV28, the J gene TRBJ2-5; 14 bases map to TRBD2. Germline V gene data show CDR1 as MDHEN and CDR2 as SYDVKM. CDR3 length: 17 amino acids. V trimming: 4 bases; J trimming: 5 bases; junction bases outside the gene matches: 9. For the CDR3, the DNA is TGTGCCAGCAGTTCCCTCGGACTAGCGGGAGGAGAGGAGACCCAGTACTTC. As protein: CASSSLGLAGGEETQYF.

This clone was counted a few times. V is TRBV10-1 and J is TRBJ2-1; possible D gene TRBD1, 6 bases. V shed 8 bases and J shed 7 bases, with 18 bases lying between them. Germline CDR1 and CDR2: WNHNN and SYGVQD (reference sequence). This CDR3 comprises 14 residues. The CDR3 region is CASGVRGGMNEQFF. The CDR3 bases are TGCGCCAGCGGCGTTAGAGGGGGTATGAATGAGCAGTTCTTC.

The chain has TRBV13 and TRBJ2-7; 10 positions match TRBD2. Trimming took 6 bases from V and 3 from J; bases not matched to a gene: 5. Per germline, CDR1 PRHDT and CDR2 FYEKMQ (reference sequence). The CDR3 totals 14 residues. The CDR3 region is CASSTSGAFYEQYF. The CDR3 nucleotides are TGTGCCAGCAGTACTAGCGGGGCCTTCTACGAGCAGTACTTC.

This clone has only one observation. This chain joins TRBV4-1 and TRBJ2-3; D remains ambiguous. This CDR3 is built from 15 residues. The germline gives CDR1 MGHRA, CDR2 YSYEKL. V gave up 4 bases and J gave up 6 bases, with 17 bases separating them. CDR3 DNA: TGCGCCAGCAGCCCCACCGGAGCCGAGTTGGATACGCAGTATTTT. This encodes CASSPTGAELDTQYF.

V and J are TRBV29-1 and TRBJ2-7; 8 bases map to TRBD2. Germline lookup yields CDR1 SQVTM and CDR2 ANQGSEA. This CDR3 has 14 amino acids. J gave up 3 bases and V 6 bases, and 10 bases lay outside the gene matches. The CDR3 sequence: CSVLIAGSVYEQYF. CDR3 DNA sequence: TGCAGCGTGCTGATAGCGGGGAGTGTCTACGAGCAGTACTTC.

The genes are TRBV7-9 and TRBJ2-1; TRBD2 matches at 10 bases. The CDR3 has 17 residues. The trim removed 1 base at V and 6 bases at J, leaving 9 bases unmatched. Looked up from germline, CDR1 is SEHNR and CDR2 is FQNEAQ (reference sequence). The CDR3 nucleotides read TGTGCCAGCAGCTTAGGTCTTCTAGCGGGAGCCATCAATGAGCAGTTCTTC. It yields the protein CASSLGLLAGAINEQFF.

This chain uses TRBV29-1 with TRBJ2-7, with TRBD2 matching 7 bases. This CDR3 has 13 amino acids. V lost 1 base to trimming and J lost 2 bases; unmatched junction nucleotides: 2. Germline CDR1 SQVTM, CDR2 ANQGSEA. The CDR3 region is CSVEGGSPYEQYF. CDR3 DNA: TGCAGCGTTGAAGGCGGGAGCCCCTACGAGCAGTACTTC.

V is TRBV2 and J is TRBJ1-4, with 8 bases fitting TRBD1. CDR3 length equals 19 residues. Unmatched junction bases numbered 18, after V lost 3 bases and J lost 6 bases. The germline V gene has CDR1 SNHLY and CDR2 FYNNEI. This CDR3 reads CASSDTQGVRQGRDEKLFF. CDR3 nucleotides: TGTGCCAGCAGTGATACCCAAGGAGTCCGACAGGGGAGGGATGAAAAACTGTTTTTT.

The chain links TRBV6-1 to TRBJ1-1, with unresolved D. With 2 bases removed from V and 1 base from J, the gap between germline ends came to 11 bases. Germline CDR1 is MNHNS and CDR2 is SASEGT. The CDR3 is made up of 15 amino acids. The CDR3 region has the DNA TGTGCCAGCAGTGAACCTAGACTAACGAACACTGAAGCTTTCTTT. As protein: CASSEPRLTNTEAFF.

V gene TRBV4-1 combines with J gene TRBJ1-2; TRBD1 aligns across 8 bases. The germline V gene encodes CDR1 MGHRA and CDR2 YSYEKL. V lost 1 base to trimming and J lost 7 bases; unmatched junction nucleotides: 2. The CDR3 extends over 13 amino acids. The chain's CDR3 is CASSQAGGSGYTF. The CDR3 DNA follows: TGCGCCAGCAGCCAAGCAGGGGGCAGTGGCTACACCTTC.

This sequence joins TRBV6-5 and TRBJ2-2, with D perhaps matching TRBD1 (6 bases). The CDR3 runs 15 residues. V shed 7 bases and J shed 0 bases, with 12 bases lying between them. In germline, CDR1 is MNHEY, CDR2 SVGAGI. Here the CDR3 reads CASTSGQTNTGELFF. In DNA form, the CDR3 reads TGTGCCAGCACCAGTGGACAGACGAACACCGGGGAGCTGTTTTTT.

The CDR3 coding sequence is TGTGCCAGCAGCCAGGGACTAGAGATGAAGACTAGCGGGATAGGTGGGGGGGAGCAGTTCTTC. This gives the protein CASSQGLEMKTSGIGGGEQFF. The genes are TRBV13 and TRBJ2-1, with TRBD2 matching 11 bases. V lost 5 bases, J lost 10 bases, and 28 bases stayed unmatched. CDR3 length: 21 amino acids. Per the germline V gene, CDR1 is PRHDT and CDR2 is FYEKMQ (reference sequence).

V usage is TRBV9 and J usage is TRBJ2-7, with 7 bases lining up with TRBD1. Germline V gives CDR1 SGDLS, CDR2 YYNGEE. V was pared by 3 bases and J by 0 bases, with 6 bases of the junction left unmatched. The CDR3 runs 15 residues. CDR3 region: CASSAHGQVSYEQYF. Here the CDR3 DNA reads TGTGCCAGCAGCGCCCACGGACAGGTCTCCTACGAGCAGTACTTC.

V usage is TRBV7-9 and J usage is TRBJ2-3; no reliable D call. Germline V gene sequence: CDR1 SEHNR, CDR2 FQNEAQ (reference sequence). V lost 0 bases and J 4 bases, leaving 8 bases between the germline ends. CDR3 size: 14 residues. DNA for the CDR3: TGTGCCAGCAGCTTAGCTGTGGAGCCAGATACGCAGTATTTT. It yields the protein CASSLAVEPDTQYF. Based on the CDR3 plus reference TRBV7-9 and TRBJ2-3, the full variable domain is DTGVSQNPRHKITKRGQNVTFRCDPISEHNRLYWYRQTLGQGPEFLTYFQNEAQLEKSRLLSDRFSAERPKGSFSTLEIQRTEQGDSAMYLCASSLAVEPDTQYFGPGTRLTVL.

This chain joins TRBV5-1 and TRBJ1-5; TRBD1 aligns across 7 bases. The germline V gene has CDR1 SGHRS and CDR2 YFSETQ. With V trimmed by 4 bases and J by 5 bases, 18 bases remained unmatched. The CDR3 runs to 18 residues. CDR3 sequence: CASSPPPTGKEGDQPQHF. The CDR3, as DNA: TGCGCCAGCAGCCCCCCCCCGACAGGGAAGGAAGGCGATCAGCCCCAGCATTTT.

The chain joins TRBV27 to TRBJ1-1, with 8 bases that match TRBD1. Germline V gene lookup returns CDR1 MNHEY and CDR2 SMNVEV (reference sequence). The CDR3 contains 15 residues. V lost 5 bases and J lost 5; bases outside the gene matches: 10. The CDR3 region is CASSPGQGSWTEAFF. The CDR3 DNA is TGTGCCAGCAGTCCCGGACAGGGTTCTTGGACTGAAGCTTTCTTT.

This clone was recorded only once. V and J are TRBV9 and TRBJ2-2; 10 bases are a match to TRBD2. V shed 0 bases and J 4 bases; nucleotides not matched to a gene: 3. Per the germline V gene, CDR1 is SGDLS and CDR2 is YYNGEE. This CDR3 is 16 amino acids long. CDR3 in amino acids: CASSVVSSGGTGELFF. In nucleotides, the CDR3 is TGTGCCAGCAGCGTAGTGTCTAGCGGGGGCACCGGGGAGCTGTTTTTT. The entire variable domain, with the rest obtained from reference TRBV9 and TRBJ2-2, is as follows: DSGVTQTPKHLITATGQRVTLRCSPRSGDLSVYWYQQSLDQGLQFLIQYYNGEERAKGNILERFSAQQFPDLHSELNLSSLELGDSALYFCASSVVSSGGTGELFFGEGSRLTVL.

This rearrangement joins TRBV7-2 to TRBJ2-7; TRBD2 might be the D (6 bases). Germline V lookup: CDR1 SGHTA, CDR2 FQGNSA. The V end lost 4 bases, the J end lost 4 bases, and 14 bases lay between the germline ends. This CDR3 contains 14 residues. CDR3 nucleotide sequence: TGTGCCAGCAGCTCCGGACCAAGCGGGTACGAGCAGTACTTC. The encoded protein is CASSSGPSGYEQYF.